The 24 T cell receptor beta chains given below trace back to one sample, sequenced in a study of blood T cell repertoires in COVID-19. Only in-frame clones appear in the TCRdb table, and some are missing; sequencing was by immunoSEQ multiplex PCR. The table shows approximately 160,000 clones, with roughly 93% occurring only once. The sample consisted of peripheral blood. The receptors were gathered from a woman aged 60-75 years with COVID-19, enrolled during active disease.

V usage is TRBV6-5 and J usage is TRBJ1-3; 11 positions match TRBD1. V was clipped by 4 bases and J by 0 bases; unmatched bases: 2. The CDR3 covers 16 residues. The V gene's germline CDR1 is MNHEY and CDR2 SVGAGI. DNA of the CDR3: TGTGCCAGCAGTTTTGGGACAGGGGGCTCTGGAAACACCATATATTTT. Amino acid sequence: CASSFGTGGSGNTIYF.

This clone has just a few counts. V and J are TRBV6-5 and TRBJ1-1; 7 bases map to TRBD1. This CDR3 has 13 residues. Trimming took 6 bases from V and 4 from J; bases not matched to a gene: 5. CDR1 is MNHEY and CDR2 is SVGAGI in the germline V gene. This CDR3 reads CASRLQGPTEAFF. In nucleotides, the CDR3 is TGTGCCAGCAGGTTACAGGGGCCCACTGAAGCTTTCTTT.

This chain links TRBV5-1 with TRBJ2-2; D is possibly TRBD2 (6 bases). The CDR3 is made up of 16 amino acids. The germline CDR1 and CDR2 sequences are SGHRS and YFSETQ. V lost 4 bases, J lost 4 bases, and 17 bases lay in between. The CDR3 nucleotides read TGCGCCAGCAGCCCGAGTTCGGGCGGGACCACCGGGGAGCTGTTTTTT. It codes for CASSPSSGGTTGELFF.

The V and J genes are TRBV10-1 and TRBJ1-1; D unresolved. V lost 2 bases and J lost 1, with 17 bases in between. The length of the CDR3 is 17 residues. Germline V CDR1 and CDR2: WNHNN, SYGVQD (reference sequence). The CDR3 loop reads CASSEAPQETGNTEAFF. As DNA, the CDR3 is TGCGCCAGCAGTGAGGCACCGCAGGAAACCGGGAACACTGAAGCTTTCTTT.

The genes are TRBV29-1 and TRBJ1-2; 9 nucleotides line up with TRBD1. The length of the CDR3 is 21 residues. V shed 0 bases, J shed 3 bases, and the junction held 23 bases outside the gene matches. The V gene's germline CDR1 is SQVTM and CDR2 ANQGSEA. The DNA for the CDR3 is TGCAGCGTTGAAGAGTGGGCGTCCTCCCTTCACAGGGGGCGCTCGGACTATGGCTACACCTTC. Protein: CSVEEWASSLHRGRSDYGYTF. The complete variable domain, with remaining parts taken from reference TRBV29-1 and TRBJ1-2, reads SAVISQKPSRDICQRGTSLTIQCQVDSQVTMMFWYRQQPGQSLTLIATANQGSEATYESGFVIDKFPISRPNLTFSTLTVSNMSPEDSSIYLCSVEEWASSLHRGRSDYGYTFGSGTRLTVV.

The chain has TRBV4-3 and TRBJ2-1; tentative D call: TRBD1 (6 bases). Trimming left V 1 base short and J 3 bases short, with 10 bases between. CDR3 length: 15 amino acids. Germline CDR1 is LGHNA and CDR2 is YSLEER. CDR3: CASSQGQGFYNEQFF. DNA of the CDR3: TGCGCCAGCAGCCAAGGGCAGGGGTTCTACAATGAGCAGTTCTTC.

The chain has TRBV6-5 and TRBJ1-4; D uncertain. From germline, CDR1 is MNHEY and CDR2 SVGAGI. With 5 bases removed from V and 0 bases from J, the gap between germline ends came to 7 bases. The CDR3 has 14 residues. The DNA of the CDR3 is TGTGCCAGCAGTCCCAGCGCAACTAATGAAAAACTGTTTTTT. Translating gives CASSPSATNEKLFF.

This sequence joins TRBV7-2 and TRBJ2-7, with D unresolved. The germline V gene encodes CDR1 SGHTA and CDR2 FQGNSA. This CDR3 region has 11 residues. V shed 5 bases and J shed 2 bases, with 4 bases lying between them. The CDR3 nucleotides are TGTGCCAGCAGCCTAACCTACGAGCAGTACTTC. Residues: CASSLTYEQYF.

The chain has TRBV29-1 and TRBJ2-1; possible D gene TRBD2, 6 bases. Germline CDR1 reads SQVTM; CDR2 reads ANQGSEA. CDR3 length equals 16 residues. V lost 0 bases to trimming and J lost 0 bases, with 12 bases between them. The DNA of the CDR3 is TGCAGCGTTGAAGATGGGACGGGAGCCTCCTACAATGAGCAGTTCTTC. This codes for CSVEDGTGASYNEQFF.

The chain has TRBV13 and TRBJ1-1; D ambiguous. From germline, CDR1 is PRHDT and CDR2 FYEKMQ (reference sequence). This CDR3 spans 14 amino acids. With 5 bases removed from V and 8 bases from J, the gap between germline ends came to 18 bases. The CDR3 DNA sequence: TGTGCCAGCAGCGGTCCCCAAAGGTCCGGGGAAGCTTTCTTT. Translation: CASSGPQRSGEAFF.

The chain combines TRBV7-9 with TRBJ1-1; D is perhaps TRBD1 (5 bases). CDR3 size: 15 residues. The germline V gene encodes CDR1 SEHNR and CDR2 FQNEAQ (reference sequence). V shed 2 bases and J shed 4 bases, with 14 bases lying between them. CDR3 amino acids: CASSLKSSGITEAFF. The CDR3 DNA is TGTGCCAGCAGCTTAAAATCCTCAGGGATCACTGAAGCTTTCTTT.

The table lists this clone with a few counts. This chain links TRBV30 with TRBJ1-5, with TRBD1 matching over 10 bases. There are 15 residues in the CDR3. V trimming: 0 bases; J trimming: 7 bases; junction bases outside the gene matches: 6. Germline V CDR1 and CDR2: GTSNPN, SVGIG (reference sequence). CDR3 DNA: TGTGCCTGGAGTGTATTGGGACAGGGGAGCCAGCCCCAGCATTTT. Encoded protein: CAWSVLGQGSQPQHF. Supplemented by reference TRBV30 and TRBJ1-5, the full variable domain reads SQTIHQWPATLVQPVGSPLSLECTVEGTSNPNLYWYRQAAGRGLQLLFYSVGIGQISSEVPQNLSASRPQDRQFILSSKKLLLSDSGFYLCAWSVLGQGSQPQHFGDGTRLSIL.

The genes are TRBV29-1 and TRBJ1-2, with 7 nucleotides matching TRBD1. The CDR3 is made up of 13 amino acids. The V gene's germline CDR1 is SQVTM and CDR2 ANQGSEA. V gave up 4 bases and J gave up 8 bases; unmatched junction bases: 10. The CDR3 nucleotides are TGCAGCGTTGTACCGGCAGGGGGACCCGGCTACACCTTC. Its translation: CSVVPAGGPGYTF.

This chain connects TRBV6-2 or TRBV6-3 to TRBJ2-2, with D possibly TRBD1 on 5 matching bases. Germline lookup yields CDR1 MNHEY and CDR2 SVGEGT. CDR3 size: 14 residues. The V and J ends lost 6 bases and 4 bases respectively, with 12 bases between them. In DNA form, the CDR3 reads TGTGCCAGCAGCCCGACAGCCTTCACCGGGGAGCTGTTTTTT. Translation: CASSPTAFTGELFF.

This clone has more than one count but fewer than ten. V usage is TRBV7-2 and J usage is TRBJ2-7, with TRBD2 matching over 7 bases. Germline CDR1 SGHTA, CDR2 FQGNSA. CDR3 length: 16 residues. The V segment lost 6 bases and the J segment 0 bases; nucleotides outside the gene matches: 11. This chain's CDR3 is CASSYPTGTNSYEQYF. The CDR3 region has the DNA TGTGCCAGCAGTTATCCTACCGGGACTAACTCCTACGAGCAGTACTTC.

V usage is TRBV4-1 and J usage is TRBJ1-1; D is unclear. V shed 3 bases and J shed 0 bases, with 11 bases lying between them. CDR1 is MGHRA, CDR2 YSYEKL, per germline. This CDR3 spans 15 amino acids. In DNA, the CDR3 is TGCGCCAGCAGCCAGGAAGGAACAGTGAACACTGAAGCTTTCTTT. Its translation: CASSQEGTVNTEAFF.

The J gene is TRBJ2-7, the V gene TRBV5-1, with 9 bases lining up with TRBD1. The CDR3 has 14 amino acids. Trimming cost V 5 bases and J 2 bases; bases outside gene matches: 5. Germline V gives CDR1 SGHRS, CDR2 YFSETQ. Here the CDR3 reads CASRTGTGPYEQYF. The CDR3 DNA is TGCGCCAGCAGGACCGGGACAGGGCCCTACGAGCAGTACTTC.

This clone is a singleton in its sample. The rearrangement joins TRBV7-8 to TRBJ1-3; 7 bases agree with TRBD1. This CDR3 is built from 14 residues. Germline CDR1 reads SGHVS; CDR2 reads FQNEAQ. V shed 6 bases and J 5 bases; nucleotides not matched to a gene: 7. CDR3 sequence (DNA): TGTGCCAGCAGTCGGAGGACAGGCCGAAACACCATATATTTT. As protein: CASSRRTGRNTIYF.

This clone has just a few counts. The chain is built from TRBV5-1 and TRBJ2-7; 8 bases are a match to TRBD2. V trimming: 2 bases; J trimming: 3 bases; junction bases outside the gene matches: 7. Germline CDR1 is SGHRS and CDR2 is YFSETQ. There are 15 residues in the CDR3. The CDR3 DNA is TGCGCCAGCAGCTTAGCCAGCGGGGGAGGCTACGAGCAGTACTTC. Translation gives CASSLASGGGYEQYF.

This clone came up once. V is TRBV7-2 and J is TRBJ2-3; D unclear. Germline loops: CDR1 SGHTA, CDR2 FQGNSA. V was clipped by 4 bases and J by 0 bases, with 14 bases between them. The CDR3 spans 16 residues. CDR3 in amino acids: CASSSRKFGSTDTQYF. The CDR3 DNA sequence: TGTGCCAGCAGCTCCCGGAAGTTCGGGAGCACAGATACGCAGTATTTT.

This clone was seen a single time. The chain combines TRBV7-9 with TRBJ1-1; D remains unclear. Trimming pared 4 bases from V and 7 bases from J, leaving 7 bases between. The CDR3 totals 11 residues. Germline assignment: CDR1 SEHNR and CDR2 FQNEAQ (reference sequence). CDR3 sequence: CASSSQVEAFF. CDR3 DNA sequence: TGTGCCAGCAGCTCCCAGGTTGAAGCTTTCTTT.

This sequence joins TRBV10-3 and TRBJ2-1; 7 nucleotides match TRBD1. Per the germline V gene, CDR1 is ENHRY and CDR2 is SYGVKD. J was trimmed by 6 bases and V by 7 bases; bases with no gene match: 9. The CDR3 has 14 residues. Here the CDR3 reads CAINSYGDSNEQFF. CDR3 in DNA: TGTGCCATCAATTCCTACGGGGACAGCAATGAGCAGTTCTTC.

This chain joins TRBV7-2 and TRBJ2-1, with 9 bases fitting TRBD2. Germline V gene data show CDR1 as SGHTA and CDR2 as FQGNSA. V shed 3 bases and J 10 bases; nucleotides not matched to a gene: 10. This CDR3 comprises 15 residues. CDR3 sequence: CASSFSGGGAVEQFF. CDR3 coding DNA: TGTGCCAGCAGCTTTAGTGGCGGGGGGGCGGTCGAGCAGTTCTTC. Full variable domain (missing parts from reference TRBV7-2 and TRBJ2-1): GAGVSQSPSNKVTEKGKDVELRCDPISGHTALYWYRQSLGQGLEFLIYFQGNSAPDKSGLPSDRFSAERTGGSVSTLTIQRTQQEDSAVYLCASSFSGGGAVEQFFGPGTRLTVL.

The chain has TRBV4-2 and TRBJ2-5; unclear D gene. Germline assignment: CDR1 LGHNA and CDR2 YNFKEQ. The CDR3 is 14 amino acids. Deletions cut 4 bases from V and 5 bases from J, with 14 bases between. The CDR3 is CASSRRRLNETQYF. In nucleotides, the CDR3 is TGTGCCAGCAGCCGTAGGAGATTAAACGAGACCCAGTACTTC.